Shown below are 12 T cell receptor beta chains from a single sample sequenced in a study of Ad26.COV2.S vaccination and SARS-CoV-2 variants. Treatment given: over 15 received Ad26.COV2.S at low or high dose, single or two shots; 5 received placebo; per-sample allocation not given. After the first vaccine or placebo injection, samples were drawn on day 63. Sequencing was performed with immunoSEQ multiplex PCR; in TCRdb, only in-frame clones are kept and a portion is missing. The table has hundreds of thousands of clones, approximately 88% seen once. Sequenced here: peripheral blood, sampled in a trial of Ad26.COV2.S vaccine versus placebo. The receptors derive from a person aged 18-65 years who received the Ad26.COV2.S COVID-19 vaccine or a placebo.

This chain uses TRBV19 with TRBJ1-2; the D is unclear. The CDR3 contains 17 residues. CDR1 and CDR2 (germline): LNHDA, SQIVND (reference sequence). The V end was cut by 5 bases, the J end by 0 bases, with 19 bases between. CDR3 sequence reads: CASSYSSSITSNYGYTF. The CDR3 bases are TGTGCCAGTAGTTACAGCTCTTCGATTACCTCTAACTATGGCTACACCTTC.

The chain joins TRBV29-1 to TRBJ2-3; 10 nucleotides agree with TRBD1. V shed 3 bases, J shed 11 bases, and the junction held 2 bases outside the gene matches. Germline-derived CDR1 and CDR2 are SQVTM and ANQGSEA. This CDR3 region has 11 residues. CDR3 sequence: CSVDGTGEQYF. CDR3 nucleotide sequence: TGCAGCGTTGATGGGACAGGGGAGCAGTATTTT.

As DNA, the CDR3 is TGTGCCAGCAGTTACGGGACTCTCTACAATGAGCAGTTCTTC. Translated: CASSYGTLYNEQFF. The chain has TRBV6-2 or TRBV6-3 and TRBJ2-1; D perhaps matches TRBD2 (6 bases). Germline values: CDR1 MNHEY, CDR2 SVGEGT. With 2 bases removed from V and 3 bases from J, the gap between germline ends came to 8 bases. The CDR3 consists of 14 residues.

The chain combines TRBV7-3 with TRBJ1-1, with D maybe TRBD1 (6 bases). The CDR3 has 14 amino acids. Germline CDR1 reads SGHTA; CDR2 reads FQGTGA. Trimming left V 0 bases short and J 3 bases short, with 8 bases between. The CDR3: CASSLTGGDTEAFF. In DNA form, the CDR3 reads TGTGCCAGCAGCTTAACAGGGGGGGACACTGAAGCTTTCTTT.

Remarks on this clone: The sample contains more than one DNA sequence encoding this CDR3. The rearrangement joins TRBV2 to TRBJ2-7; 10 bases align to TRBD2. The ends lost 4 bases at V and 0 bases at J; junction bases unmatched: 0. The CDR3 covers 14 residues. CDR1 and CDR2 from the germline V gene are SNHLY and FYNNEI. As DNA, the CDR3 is TGTGCCAGCAGTGGGACTAGCGGCTCCTACGAGCAGTACTTC. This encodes CASSGTSGSYEQYF. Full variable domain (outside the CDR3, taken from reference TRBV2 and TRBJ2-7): EPEVTQTPSHQVTQMGQEVILRCVPISNHLYFYWYRQILGQKVEFLVSFYNNEISEKSEIFDDQFSVERPDGSNFTLKIRSTKLEDSAMYFCASSGTSGSYEQYFGPGTRLTVT.

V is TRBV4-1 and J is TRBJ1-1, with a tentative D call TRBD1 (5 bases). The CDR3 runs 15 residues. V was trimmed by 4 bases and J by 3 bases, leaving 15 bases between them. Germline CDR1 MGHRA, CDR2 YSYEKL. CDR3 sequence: CASSLRGEGHTEAFF. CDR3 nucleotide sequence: TGCGCCAGCAGCCTGAGAGGGGAGGGGCACACTGAAGCTTTCTTT.

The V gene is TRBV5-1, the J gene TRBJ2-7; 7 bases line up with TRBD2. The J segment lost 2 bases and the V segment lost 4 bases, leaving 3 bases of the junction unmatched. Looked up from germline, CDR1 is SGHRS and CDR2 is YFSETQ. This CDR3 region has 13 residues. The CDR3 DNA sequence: TGCGCCAGCAGCGAGCGGGGAACCTACGAGCAGTACTTC. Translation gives CASSERGTYEQYF.

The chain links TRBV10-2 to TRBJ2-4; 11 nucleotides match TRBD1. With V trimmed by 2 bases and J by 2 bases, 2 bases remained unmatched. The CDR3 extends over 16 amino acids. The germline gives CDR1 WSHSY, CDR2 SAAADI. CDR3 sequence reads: CASSEGTGGPKNIQYF. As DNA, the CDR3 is TGCGCCAGCAGTGAGGGGACAGGGGGTCCCAAAAACATTCAGTACTTC.

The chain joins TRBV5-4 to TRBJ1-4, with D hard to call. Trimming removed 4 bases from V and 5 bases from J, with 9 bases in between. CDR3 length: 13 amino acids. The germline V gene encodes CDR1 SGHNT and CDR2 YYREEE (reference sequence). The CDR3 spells CASSKWKNEKLFF. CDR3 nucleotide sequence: TGTGCCAGCAGCAAGTGGAAGAATGAAAAACTGTTTTTT.

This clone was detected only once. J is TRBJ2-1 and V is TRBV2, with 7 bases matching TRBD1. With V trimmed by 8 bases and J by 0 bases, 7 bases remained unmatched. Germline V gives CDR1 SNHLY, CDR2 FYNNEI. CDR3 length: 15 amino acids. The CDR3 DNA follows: TGTGCCAGCGGATCGGGACAGAGCTCCTACAATGAGCAGTTCTTC. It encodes CASGSGQSSYNEQFF.

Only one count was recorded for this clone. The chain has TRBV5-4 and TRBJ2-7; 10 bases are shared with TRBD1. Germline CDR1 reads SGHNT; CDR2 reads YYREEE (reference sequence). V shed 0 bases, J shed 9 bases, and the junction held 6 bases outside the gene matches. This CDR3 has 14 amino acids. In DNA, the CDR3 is TGTGCCAGCAGCTTGGAGGGACAGGGGTGGGCGCAGTACTTC. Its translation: CASSLEGQGWAQYF.

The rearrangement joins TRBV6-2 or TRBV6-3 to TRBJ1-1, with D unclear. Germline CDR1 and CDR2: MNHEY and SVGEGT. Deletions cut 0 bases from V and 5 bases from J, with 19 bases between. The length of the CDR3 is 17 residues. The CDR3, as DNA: TGTGCCAGCAGTTACTCGATCTGGTCCAAGGGTGGTACTGAAGCTTTCTTT. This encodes CASSYSIWSKGGTEAFF.